This paragraph reports one TCR beta chain. The antigen remains unidentified. Per germline, CDR1 SGHTA and CDR2 FQGNSA. The V end was cut by 1 base, the J end by 3 bases, with 10 bases between. The CDR3 loop spans 14 amino acids. The data originate from a study of T-cell reconstitution after alpha-beta-depleted transplantation in children. Points from the study as a whole: Two months or so post-transplant, alpha-beta T cells reportedly derived from several hundred expanded graft clones. T-cell numbers and diversity, one year after transplant, stemmed largely from T cells that were newly produced. Surviving recipient cells, namely T cells and thymic progenitors, were the source of high day-60 TCRbeta diversity in some patients.

Unique molecular identifiers were built into the TCRbeta library. TCRdb redid the calling of the PCR reads with MiXCR, one entry per CDR3 protein. This sample yields roughly 490,000 distinct CDR3 sequences, of which 9.5% to 12% are seen a single time; around 13% belongs to the top ten. The clonotype was recovered from a female patient younger than 10 who had a stem cell transplant for aplastic anemia, so the T cells may come from the graft donor. The sequencing here drew on PBMCs, mostly from graft donor cells, taken 180 days after TCRalphabeta/CD19-depleted stem cell transplant. This sequence joins TRBV7-2 and TRBJ2-7, with TRBD2 as a possible D gene (6 bases). The DNA for the CDR3 is TGTGCCAGCAGCTTAGTCGTAGCGGACTACGAGCAGTACTTC. Protein: CASSLVVADYEQYF.